The 18 T cell receptor delta chains reported below all come from one sample, sequenced in a study of gammadelta T cells in human blood. TCRdb fed the RT-PCR reads into CATT to redo clone calling. This sample has fewer than 2,000 delta-chain clones; around 9.5% occur once, and the top ten carry approximately 4%. The source material was non-Vgamma9Vdelta2 gamma-delta T cells from infant blood. The receptors here all came from a human donor.

By share of the sample, this clone is medium-sized. The chain combines TRAV38-2/DV8 with TRDJ1; 13 bases agree with TRDD3. The CDR3 sequence is 21 residues long. Looked up from germline, CDR1 is TSESDYY and CDR2 is QEAYKQQN. J lost 3 bases, V lost 2 bases, and 19 bases had no gene match. The CDR3 DNA reads TGTGCTTATAGGAGGGGTCTGCCTCCCAACTGGGGGATACGCGCGGCCGATAAACTCATCTTT. Protein product: CAYRRGLPPNWGIRAADKLIF.

V gene TRDV1 combines with J gene TRDJ1; 10 bases align to TRDD3. The CDR3 sequence is 19 residues long. V gave up 7 bases and J gave up 2 bases; unmatched junction bases: 19. The germline gives CDR1 TSWWSYY, CDR2 QGS. The CDR3 DNA reads as TGTGCTCTTGACCTACCGCAGGTACTGGGGGATGAGGGAACCGATAAACTCATCTTT. Protein sequence: CALDLPQVLGDEGTDKLIF.

This clone is medium-sized in the sample. The V gene is TRDV1, the J gene TRDJ1; TRDD3 matches 9 bases. This CDR3 region has 22 residues. J was trimmed by 4 bases and V by 5 bases; bases with no gene match: 29. In germline, CDR1 is TSWWSYY, CDR2 QGS. CDR3 loop: CALGTWRPSSYWGTPEVDKLIF. The CDR3 nucleotides are TGTGCTCTTGGGACTTGGAGGCCTTCCTCATACTGGGGGACCCCCGAGGTCGATAAACTCATCTTT.

In its sample, this clone is large (0.1 to 1%). The chain recombines TRDV1 with TRDJ1, with 9 bases that match TRDD3. V lost 5 bases, J lost 0 bases, and 22 bases stayed unmatched. CDR3 length equals 21 residues. Per the germline V gene, CDR1 is TSWWSYY and CDR2 is QGS. CDR3 in DNA: TGTGCTCTTGGGTCTCCTACTAAGTGGGGGATAAATTGGGCTCACACCGATAAACTCATCTTT. The encoded protein is CALGSPTKWGINWAHTDKLIF.

This clone was detected only a few times. A much more abundant neighbour one base away suggests this may be a read error. The same CDR3 also results from other DNA sequences found in this sample. The genes are TRAV36/DV7 and TRDJ1, with no clear D. CDR1 and CDR2 from the germline V gene are VTNFRS and LTSSGIE (reference sequence). V was shortened by 4 bases and J by 3 bases, with 31 bases between the two germline ends. CDR3 size: 19 residues. The CDR3 loop reads CAVTTQPLERVSNPDKLIF. CDR3 nucleotide sequence: TGTGCTGTGACCACTCAACCCTTGGAGCGGGTATCCAACCCCGATAAACTCATCTTT.

This clone was counted between two and nine times. This sequence joins TRDV1 and TRDJ1, with D perhaps TRDD3 (5 bases). CDR1 is TSWWSYY, CDR2 QGS, per germline. V was shortened by 4 bases and J by 0 bases, with 21 bases between the two germline ends. The CDR3 spans 18 residues. CDR3 nucleotides: TGTGCTCTTGGGGTAACGTATCCGGGGGCTCAAAACACCGATAAACTCATCTTT. Translated, it gives CALGVTYPGAQNTDKLIF.

The chain carries TRDV3 and TRDJ1, with 11 nucleotides matching TRDD3. V was clipped by 0 bases and J by 8 bases; unmatched bases: 11. The length of the CDR3 is 15 residues. Germline V gene data show CDR1 as TVYSNPD and CDR2 as GDNSRS (reference sequence). Here the CDR3 reads CAFRNVSYWGIKLIF. The CDR3 coding sequence is TGTGCCTTTAGGAATGTTTCCTACTGGGGGATAAAACTCATCTTT. The full variable domain, its missing parts supplied by reference TRDV3 and TRDJ1, is CDKVTQSSPDQTVASGSEVVLLCTYDTVYSNPDLFWYRIRPDYSFQFVFYGDNSRSEGADFTQGRFSVKHILTQKAFHLVISPVRTEDSATYYCAFRNVSYWGIKLIFGKGTRVTVEP.

Relative to its sample, this clone is large. The gene calls are TRDV1 and TRDJ1, with D possibly being TRDD3 (6 bases). V dropped 1 base and J dropped 0 bases, with 21 bases sitting between them. The germline CDR1 and CDR2 sequences are TSWWSYY and QGS. The CDR3 runs to 19 residues. CDR3 DNA sequence: TGTGCTCTTGGGGAACAGGCGGCCTATCTGGGGTCGTACACCGATAAACTCATCTTT. This codes for CALGEQAAYLGSYTDKLIF.

By sample fraction, this clone is large. This chain links TRDV1 with TRDJ2; 9 positions match TRDD3. Germline assignment: CDR1 TSWWSYY and CDR2 QGS. This CDR3 has 19 residues. Unmatched junction bases numbered 19, after V lost 7 bases and J lost 4 bases. The CDR3 DNA is TGTGCTCTTGAGGCGCCTCAACTGGGGGACCCGGCCCGGACAGCACAACTCTTCTTT. Protein product: CALEAPQLGDPARTAQLFF.

This clone is labeled as medium-sized (0.01 to 0.1%). V usage is TRDV1 and J usage is TRDJ1; TRDD3 agrees at 7 bases. Trimming took 1 base from V and 0 from J; bases not matched to a gene: 14. The CDR3 is 19 residues long. Germline V gives CDR1 TSWWSYY, CDR2 QGS. CDR3 residues: CALGEPIPPGDPNTDKLIF. The CDR3 DNA sequence: TGTGCTCTTGGGGAACCGATCCCCCCGGGGGATCCTAACACCGATAAACTCATCTTT.

The V gene is TRDV1, the J gene TRDJ1, with 8 bases identical to TRDD3. The CDR3 extends over 17 amino acids. Germline CDR1 reads TSWWSYY; CDR2 reads QGS. V was pared by 4 bases and J by 2 bases, with 12 bases of the junction left unmatched. The CDR3 nucleotides are TGTGCTCTTGGGGTAATCCTAGCTGGGGGACTTACCGATAAACTCATCTTT. This codes for CALGVILAGGLTDKLIF.

This clone was counted only a few times. The V call is TRDV1, the J call TRDJ1; D is unresolved. V lost 4 bases, J lost 0 bases, and 24 bases lay in between. The CDR3 has 19 amino acids. CDR1 is TSWWSYY and CDR2 is QGS in the germline V gene. CDR3 loop: CALGAKPTNFDVYTDKLIF. The CDR3 DNA is TGTGCTCTTGGGGCCAAGCCAACGAACTTCGATGTGTACACCGATAAACTCATCTTT.

The sample holds a few counts of this clone. A much larger clone differs from this one at a single base, so this may be a read error. Other DNA sequences from this sample encode an identical CDR3 as well. The chain couples TRDV1 to TRDJ1, with 9 nucleotides matching TRDD3. CDR1 and CDR2 (germline): TSWWSYY, QGS. The CDR3 extends over 18 amino acids. The CDR3 reads CALTILRTGGPYTDKLIF. The CDR3 nucleotides are TGTGCTCTGACCATTCTACGTACTGGGGGACCGTACACTGATAAACTCATCTTT.

By share, this clone ranks as large (0.1 to 1%). The same CDR3 is also encoded by other DNA sequences in this sample. This chain uses TRDV1 with TRDJ1; 13 nucleotides agree with TRDD3. Germline-derived CDR1 and CDR2 are TSWWSYY and QGS. The CDR3 extends over 21 amino acids. Unmatched junction bases numbered 17, after V lost 4 bases and J lost 0 bases. The CDR3 is CALGARGESPLGDTNTDKLIF. In DNA form, the CDR3 reads TGTGCTCTTGGGGCCCGGGGGGAGTCCCCACTGGGGGATACGAACACCGATAAACTCATCTTT.

In this sample, this clone is medium-sized. This chain links TRDV1 with TRDJ1, with 9 nucleotides matching TRDD3. CDR3 length: 19 residues. CDR1 is TSWWSYY, CDR2 QGS, per germline. V was pared by 1 base and J by 1 base, with 13 bases of the junction left unmatched. The CDR3, as DNA: TGTGCTCTTGGGGAACACACCGAGACTGGGGATACGGGCACCGATAAACTCATCTTT. Its translation: CALGEHTETGDTGTDKLIF.

This clone is large (0.1 to 1%) within its sample. V usage is TRDV1 and J usage is TRDJ2, with TRDD3 matching 9 bases. J was trimmed by 5 bases and V by 0 bases; bases with no gene match: 16. CDR3 length: 20 residues. Germline V gene lookup returns CDR1 TSWWSYY and CDR2 QGS. CDR3 protein: CALGELPLPPTGIRTAQLFF. CDR3 DNA sequence: TGTGCTCTTGGGGAACTTCCGCTCCCTCCCACGGGGATACGAACAGCACAACTCTTCTTT.

This clone is deemed medium-sized (0.01 to 0.1%). The J gene is TRDJ1, the V gene TRDV1, with TRDD3 matching over 8 bases. The CDR3 covers 18 residues. The ends lost 3 bases at V and 2 bases at J; junction bases unmatched: 14. Germline CDR1 reads TSWWSYY; CDR2 reads QGS. The DNA of the CDR3 is TGTGCTCTTGGGGACCTTCCACCGTACTGGGGGGGGACCGATAAACTCATCTTT. Translation: CALGDLPPYWGGTDKLIF.

This clone was found a few times. This may come from a read error, since a much larger clone is one base off. Other DNA sequences in the sample encode the same CDR3. The J gene is TRDJ1, the V gene TRDV1; D perhaps matches TRDD3 (7 bases). Looked up from germline, CDR1 is TSWWSYY and CDR2 is QGS. The CDR3 runs to 18 residues. Trimming pared 4 bases from V and 1 base from J, leaving 22 bases between. The CDR3 DNA reads TGTGCTCTTGGGGGGTCCTACTGGGGACACGCACGCACCGATAAACTCATCTTT. This translates into CALGGSYWGHARTDKLIF.